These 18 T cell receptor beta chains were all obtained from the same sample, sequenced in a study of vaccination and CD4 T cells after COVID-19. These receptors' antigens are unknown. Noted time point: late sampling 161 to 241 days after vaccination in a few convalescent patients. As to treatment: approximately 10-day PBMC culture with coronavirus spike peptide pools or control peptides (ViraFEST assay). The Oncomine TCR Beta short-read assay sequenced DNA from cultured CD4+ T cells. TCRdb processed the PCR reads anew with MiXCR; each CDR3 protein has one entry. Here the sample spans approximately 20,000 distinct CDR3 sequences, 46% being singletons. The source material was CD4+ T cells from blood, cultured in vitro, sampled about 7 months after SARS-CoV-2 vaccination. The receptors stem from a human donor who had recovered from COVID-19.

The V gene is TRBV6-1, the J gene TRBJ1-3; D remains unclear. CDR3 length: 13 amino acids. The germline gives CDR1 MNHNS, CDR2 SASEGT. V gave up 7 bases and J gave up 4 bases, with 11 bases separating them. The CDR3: CASIPRGGNTIYF. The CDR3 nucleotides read TGTGCCAGCATCCCCCGAGGGGGAAACACCATATATTTT.

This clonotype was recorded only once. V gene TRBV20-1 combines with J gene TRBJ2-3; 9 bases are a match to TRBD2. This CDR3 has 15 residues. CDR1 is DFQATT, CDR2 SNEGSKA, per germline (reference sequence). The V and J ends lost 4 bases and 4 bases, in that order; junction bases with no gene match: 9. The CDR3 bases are TGCAGTGCTACTCGGGGCGGGGGGGCGGCAGATACGCAGTATTTT. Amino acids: CSATRGGGAADTQYF.

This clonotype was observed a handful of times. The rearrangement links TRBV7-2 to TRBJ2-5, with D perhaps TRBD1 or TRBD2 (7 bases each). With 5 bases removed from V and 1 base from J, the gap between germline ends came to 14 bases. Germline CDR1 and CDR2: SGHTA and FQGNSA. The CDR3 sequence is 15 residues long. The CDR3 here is CASSPGGTAQETQYF. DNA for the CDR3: TGTGCCAGCAGCCCCGGGGGGACAGCCCAAGAGACCCAGTACTTC.

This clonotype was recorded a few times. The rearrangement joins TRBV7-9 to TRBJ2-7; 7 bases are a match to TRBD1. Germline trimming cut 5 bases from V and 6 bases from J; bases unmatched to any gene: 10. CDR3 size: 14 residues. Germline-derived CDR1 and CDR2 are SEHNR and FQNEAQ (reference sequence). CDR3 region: CASSRDRDTGEQYF. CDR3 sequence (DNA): TGTGCCAGCAGCCGCGACAGGGATACGGGCGAGCAGTACTTC.

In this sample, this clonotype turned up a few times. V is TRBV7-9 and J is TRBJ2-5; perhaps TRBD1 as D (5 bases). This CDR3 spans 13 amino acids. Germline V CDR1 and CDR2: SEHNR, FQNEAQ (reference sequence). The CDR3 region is CMWQGGLGETQYF. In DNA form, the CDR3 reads TGTATGTGGCAGGGCGGTTTGGGAGAGACCCAGTACTTC.

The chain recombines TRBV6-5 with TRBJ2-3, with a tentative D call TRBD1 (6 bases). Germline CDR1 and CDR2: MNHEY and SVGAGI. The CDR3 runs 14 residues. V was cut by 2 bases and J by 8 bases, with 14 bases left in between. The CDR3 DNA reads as TGTGCCAGCAGTTACGGGGGCATGGATGGTACGCAGTATTTT. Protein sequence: CASSYGGMDGTQYF.

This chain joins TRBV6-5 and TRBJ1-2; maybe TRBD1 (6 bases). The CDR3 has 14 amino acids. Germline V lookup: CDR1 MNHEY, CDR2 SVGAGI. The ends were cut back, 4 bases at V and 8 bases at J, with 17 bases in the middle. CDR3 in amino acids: CASSFVGGAEGYTF. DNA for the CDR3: TGTGCCAGCAGTTTCGTCGGGGGGGCGGAGGGCTACACCTTC.

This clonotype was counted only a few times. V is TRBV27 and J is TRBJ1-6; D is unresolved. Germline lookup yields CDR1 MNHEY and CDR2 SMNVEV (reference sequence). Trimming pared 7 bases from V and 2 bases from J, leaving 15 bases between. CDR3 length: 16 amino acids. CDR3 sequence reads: CASKEGSLAYNSPLHF. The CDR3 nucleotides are TGTGCCAGCAAGGAGGGAAGTTTGGCCTATAATTCACCCCTCCACTTT.

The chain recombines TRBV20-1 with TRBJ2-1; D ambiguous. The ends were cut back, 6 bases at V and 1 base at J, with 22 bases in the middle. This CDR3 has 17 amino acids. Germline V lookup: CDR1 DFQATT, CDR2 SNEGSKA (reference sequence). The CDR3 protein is CSAHMLGARASYNEQFF. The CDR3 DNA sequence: TGCAGTGCCCACATGCTGGGTGCCCGTGCTTCCTACAATGAGCAGTTCTTC.

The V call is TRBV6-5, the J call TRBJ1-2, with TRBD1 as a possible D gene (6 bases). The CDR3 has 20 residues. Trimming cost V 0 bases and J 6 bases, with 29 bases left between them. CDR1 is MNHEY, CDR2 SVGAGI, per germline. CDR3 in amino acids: CASSYSIWMTGDIPDHGYTF. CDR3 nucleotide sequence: TGTGCCAGCAGTTACTCGATTTGGATGACAGGCGACATCCCGGACCATGGCTACACCTTC.

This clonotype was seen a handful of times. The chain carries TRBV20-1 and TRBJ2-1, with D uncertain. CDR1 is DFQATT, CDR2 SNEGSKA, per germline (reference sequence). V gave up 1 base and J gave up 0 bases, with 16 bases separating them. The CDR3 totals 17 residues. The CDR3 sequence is CSARGLSAAASYNEQFF. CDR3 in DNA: TGCAGTGCTAGAGGTCTTTCCGCGGCCGCCTCCTACAATGAGCAGTTCTTC.

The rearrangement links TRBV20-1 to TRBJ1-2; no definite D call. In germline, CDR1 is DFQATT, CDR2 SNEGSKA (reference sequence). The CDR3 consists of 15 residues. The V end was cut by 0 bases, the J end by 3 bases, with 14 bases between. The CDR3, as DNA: TGCAGTGCTAGAGATCGAGTGAGGTGGGACTATGGCTACACCTTC. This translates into CSARDRVRWDYGYTF.

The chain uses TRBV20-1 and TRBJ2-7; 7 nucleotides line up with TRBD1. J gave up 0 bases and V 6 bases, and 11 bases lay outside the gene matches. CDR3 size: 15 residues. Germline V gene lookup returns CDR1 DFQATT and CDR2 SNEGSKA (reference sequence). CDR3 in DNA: TGCAGTGCAACCCCCCTCCGGGACAGCTCCTACGAGCAGTACTTC. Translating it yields CSATPLRDSSYEQYF.

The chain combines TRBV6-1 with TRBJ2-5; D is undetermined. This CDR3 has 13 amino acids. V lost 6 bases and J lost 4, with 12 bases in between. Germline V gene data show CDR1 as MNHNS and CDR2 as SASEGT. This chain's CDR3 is CASSPIGRETQYF. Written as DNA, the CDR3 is TGTGCCAGCAGCCCAATAGGGCGAGAGACCCAGTACTTC.

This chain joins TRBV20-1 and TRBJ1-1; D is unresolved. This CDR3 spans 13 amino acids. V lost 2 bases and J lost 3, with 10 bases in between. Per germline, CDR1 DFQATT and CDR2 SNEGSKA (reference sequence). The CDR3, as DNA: TGCAGTGCTAGACCCGGGTTTGACACTGAAGCTTTCTTT. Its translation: CSARPGFDTEAFF.

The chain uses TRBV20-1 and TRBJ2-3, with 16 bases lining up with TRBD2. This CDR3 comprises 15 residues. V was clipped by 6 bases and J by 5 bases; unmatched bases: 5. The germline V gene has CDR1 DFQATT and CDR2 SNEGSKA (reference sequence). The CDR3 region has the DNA TGCAGTGCAGGGACTAGCGGGAGGGCAATAGATACGCAGTATTTT. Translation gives CSAGTSGRAIDTQYF.

CDR3 protein: CSAASGGSYQETQYF. For the CDR3, the DNA is TGCAGTGCAGCCAGCGGGGGGAGCTACCAAGAGACCCAGTACTTC. This chain joins TRBV20-1 and TRBJ2-5, with 9 bases aligning to TRBD2. CDR1 is DFQATT, CDR2 SNEGSKA, per germline (reference sequence). The CDR3 sequence is 15 residues long. Trimming removed 6 bases from V and 0 bases from J; junction bases left unmatched: 8.

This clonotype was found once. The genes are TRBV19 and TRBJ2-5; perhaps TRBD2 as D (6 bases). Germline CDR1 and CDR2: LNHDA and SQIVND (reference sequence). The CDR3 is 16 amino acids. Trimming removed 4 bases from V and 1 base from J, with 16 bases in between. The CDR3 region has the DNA TGTGCCAGTAGTAGGGTCCCGGGAGTGGGCCAAGAGACCCAGTACTTC. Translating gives CASSRVPGVGQETQYF. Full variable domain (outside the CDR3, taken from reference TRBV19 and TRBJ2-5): DGGITQSPKYLFRKEGQNVTLSCEQNLNHDAMYWYRQDPGQGLRLIYYSQIVNDFQKGDIAEGYSVSREKKESFPLTVTSAQKNPTAFYLCASSRVPGVGQETQYFGPGTRLLVL.